The sample holds a few counts of the clone carrying this TCR beta chain. The antigen is undetermined. Each donor was a healthy Caucasian individual from Russia, aged about 6 to 95. The authors drew around 11 milliliters of peripheral blood from each donor. Looked up from germline, CDR1 is MNHNS and CDR2 is SASEGT. V gave up 10 bases and J gave up 11 bases, with 18 bases separating them. The CDR3 consists of 13 residues. This record belongs to a study of blood T cells in healthy people across ages. A sample-barcoded 5' primer and a J-beta primer mix were used in a second PCR of roughly 6 to 12 cycles. TCRdb redid the calling of the 5' RACE reads with MiXCR, one entry per CDR3 protein. The data contain under 800,000 distinct CDR3 sequences, 20% to 25% of them singletons. Study-level points and caveats: A strong correlation between TCR beta diversity and naive T cell percentage was seen. Compared with aged donors, long-lived donors showed fewer expanded clones, suggesting selection.

The TCR comes from a man in his 70s in good health. Specimen: blood. The J gene is TRBJ1-6, the V gene TRBV6-1; maybe TRBD1 (5 bases). CDR3 protein: CAITDTGTTPLHF. Here the CDR3 DNA reads TGTGCCATTACCGACACTGGGACTACACCCCTCCACTTT.